The clone carrying this TCR beta chain was observed at least ten times. The sample originates from a study of Graves' ophthalmopathy and Graves' hyperthyroidism. Amplification targeted the TCR beta CDR3 regions, with RNA transcripts as the source material. First-round RT-PCR used HTBI primers; second-round multiplex PCR followed. A single record per CDR3 protein comes from TCRdb applying MiXCR to the multiplex PCR reads. The sample lists under 200,000 distinct CDR3 sequences; less than 45% were seen once. The V and J ends lost 6 bases and 1 base, in that order; junction bases with no gene match: 7. The CDR3 sequence is 15 residues long. From germline, CDR1 is MDHEN and CDR2 SYDVKM. Moderate-to-severe activity, CAS ≥3, NOSPECS ≥4 and a duration under 3 months were seen in donors with ophthalmopathy.

The receptor was derived from a woman aged 40 to 49 with Graves' ophthalmopathy. Sequencing input: peripheral blood. V usage is TRBV28 and J usage is TRBJ1-1, with 8 bases matching TRBD1. The CDR3 loop reads CASSLHGTGNTEAFF. CDR3 DNA sequence: TGTGCCAGCAGCCTTCACGGGACAGGGAACACTGAAGCTTTCTTT.